The following is a T cell receptor (beta chain) sequence with its context. V lost 10 bases and J 0 bases, leaving 15 bases between the germline ends. Germline assignment: CDR1 LNHDA and CDR2 SQIVND (reference sequence). The CDR3 runs 14 residues. The sample comes from a study of technical replicates of blood from a few donors. Profiled with immunoSEQ multiplex PCR; TCRdb holds only in-frame clones, not every one. The sample holds 85,000 to 100,000 clones, around 90% seen once. The V gene is TRBV19, the J gene TRBJ2-5; D is perhaps TRBD1 (7 bases). The clonotype comes from a human donor in good health. What was sequenced was T cells isolated from PBMCs. CDR3 nucleotides: TGTGCCACCGCGGGACAGATGTACCAAGAGACCCAGTACTTC. As protein: CATAGQMYQETQYF.